This T cell receptor (beta chain) was captured in a study of T cell repertoires in cytomegalovirus infection. Trimming shortened V by 1 base and J by 6 bases, and 10 bases separated the two germline ends. The germline V gene has CDR1 SGHAT and CDR2 FQNNGV. The CDR3 is 15 amino acids. Overall study results and limits: HLA-C-restricted CMV clonotypes gave the most frequent clonotype in two of eight donors. Cumulative frequency of public TCR beta families picked out carriers of CMV plus the relevant HLA.

As for this clonotype: Its antigen is unknown.

TCRdb analysed the reads with MiXCR anew, one entry per CDR3 protein. The sample has around 550,000 distinct CDR3 sequences; 26% are singletons. This chain links TRBV11-2 with TRBJ1-6; D is possibly TRBD1 (6 bases). The TCR comes from a human donor in good health (CMV status not recorded). Some clones in this sample may be carry-over from other donors' samples. Sequencing was performed on PBMCs. CDR3 bases: TGTGCCAGCAGCTTAGGGGGGGGCATTAATTCACCCCTCCACTTT. It specifies CASSLGGGINSPLHF.